This T cell receptor beta chain was recorded in a study of beta chain bispecific antibodies for T cell cancers. Expansion lasted 3 days, with either anti-CD3 antibody OKT3 or CD3/CD28 beads. Study outcomes and limitations: Most targeted TRBV signal came from the leukemia cell line cells, not normal T cells.

This clonotype occurred many times. Antigen specificity is unknown. Germline V gene sequence: CDR1 SGHTA, CDR2 FQGTGA. V was cut by 0 bases and J by 16 bases, with 16 bases left in between. The CDR3 is 13 residues long. Unique molecular identifier barcodes measured each clonotype's abundance. TCRdb redid the calling of the 5' RACE reads with MiXCR, one entry per CDR3 protein. The sample carries over 20,000 distinct CDR3 sequences, approximately 2.6% recorded once. Sequencing was performed on healthy donor T cells cultured with leukemia cells. This chain links TRBV7-3 with TRBJ2-1, with D possibly matching TRBD2 (6 bases). The sequence was collected from a human donor in good health. Some clones in this sample may be carry-over from other donors' samples. Written as DNA, the CDR3 is TGTGCCAGCAGCTTAACGGGTTCCGGGACTCACTTCTTC. It translates to CASSLTGSGTHFF.